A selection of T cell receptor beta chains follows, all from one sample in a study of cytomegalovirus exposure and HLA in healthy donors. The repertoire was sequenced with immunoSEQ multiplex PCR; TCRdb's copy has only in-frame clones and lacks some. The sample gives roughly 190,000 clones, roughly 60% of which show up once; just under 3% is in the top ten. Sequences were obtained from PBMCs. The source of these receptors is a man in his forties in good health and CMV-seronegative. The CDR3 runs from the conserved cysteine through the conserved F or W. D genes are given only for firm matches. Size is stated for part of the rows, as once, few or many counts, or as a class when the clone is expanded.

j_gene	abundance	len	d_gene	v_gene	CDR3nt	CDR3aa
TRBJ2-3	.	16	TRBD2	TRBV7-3	TGTGCCAGCAGCTTAGGGCTAGCGGGGGGCACAGATACGCAGTATTTT	CASSLGLAGGTDTQYF
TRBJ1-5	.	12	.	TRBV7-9	TGTGCCAGCAGCGCCCTAGCGGCGCCCCAGCATTTT	CASSALAAPQHF
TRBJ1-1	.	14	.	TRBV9	TGTGCCAGCAGCGTAGGGGCAGGGGACACTGAAGCTTTCTTT	CASSVGAGDTEAFF
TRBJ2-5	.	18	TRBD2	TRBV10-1	TGCGCCAGCAGAACATACCCGGGGACTAGCGGGCCAAAAGAGACCCAGTACTTC	CASRTYPGTSGPKETQYF
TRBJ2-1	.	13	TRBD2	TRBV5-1	TGCGCCAGTGGGACTAGCGGGTACAATGAGCAGCTCTTC	CASGTSGYNEQLF
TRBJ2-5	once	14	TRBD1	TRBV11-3	TGTGCCAGCAGTTCTAGACACAGGGGGGAGACCCAGTACTTC	CASSSRHRGETQYF
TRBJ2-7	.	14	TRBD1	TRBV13	TGTGCCAGCAGCTTAGGGGACAGGCCCTACGAGCAGTACTTC	CASSLGDRPYEQYF
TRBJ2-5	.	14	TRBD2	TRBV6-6	TGTGCCAGCAGCCCCACTCGGGGGGGGGAGACCCAGTACTTC	CASSPTRGGETQYF
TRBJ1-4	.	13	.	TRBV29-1	TGCAGCGTTGGGCCTTCAACTAATGAAAAACTGTTTTTT	CSVGPSTNEKLFF
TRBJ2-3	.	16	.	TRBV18	TGTGCCAGCTCACCACGCGGAGGGGAACCCACAGATACGCAGTATTTT	CASSPRGGEPTDTQYF
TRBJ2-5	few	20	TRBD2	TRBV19	TGTGCCAGTAGTACCACCGGGACTAGCGGGTCGGGCCGCCCGACGGAGACCCAGTACTTC	CASSTTGTSGSGRPTETQYF
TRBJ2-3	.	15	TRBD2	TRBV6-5	TGTGCCAGCAGTTACTCGAACGCGGGAGGGTATACGCAGTATTTT	CASSYSNAGGYTQYF
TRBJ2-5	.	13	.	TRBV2	TGTGCCAGCAGTAAGGGGACTGAGGAGACCCAGTACTTC	CASSKGTEETQYF
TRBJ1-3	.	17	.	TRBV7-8	TGTGCCAGCAGCTCCCGGGAGGCTACAACCCTTGGAAACACCATATATTTT	CASSSREATTLGNTIYF
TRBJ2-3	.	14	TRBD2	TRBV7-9	TGTGCCAGCAGCTTAGGCTCGGGACTTCGCTCGGGAGGGTTT	CASSLGSGLRSGGF
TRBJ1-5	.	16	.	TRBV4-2	TGTGCCAGCAGCCAACCCACAGGGTACGGCAATCAGCCCCAGCATTTT	CASSQPTGYGNQPQHF
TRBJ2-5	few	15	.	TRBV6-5	TGTGCCAGCACTACATTCGACAGGCCCGAAGAGACCCAGTACTTC	CASTTFDRPEETQYF
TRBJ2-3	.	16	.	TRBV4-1	TGCGCCAGCAGCCAAGAGGGGGCCCCCTCGGCAGATACGCAGTATTTT	CASSQEGAPSADTQYF
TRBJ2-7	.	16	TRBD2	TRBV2	TGTGCCAGCAGTGAAGCGCTTCCGGGACTAGGCTACGAGCAGTACTTC	CASSEALPGLGYEQYF
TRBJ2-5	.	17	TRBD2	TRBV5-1	TGCGCCAGCAGCTTCGGGACTAGCGGGGGGGCCGGGGAGACCCAGTACTTC	CASSFGTSGGAGETQYF